The clone carrying this T cell receptor beta chain appeared a few times. The same CDR3 arises from other DNA sequences in this sample as well. This sample stems from a study of cytomegalovirus exposure and HLA in healthy donors. Per germline, CDR1 MNHNY and CDR2 SVGAGI (reference sequence). The CDR3 contains 13 residues. V lost 3 bases to trimming and J lost 5 bases, with 10 bases between them. Amplification used 60 Vbeta primers and 13 Jbeta primers. Libraries were prepared by immunoSEQ multiplex PCR; TCRdb keeps only in-frame clonotypes and omits some of them. The repertoire holds around 130,000 clones, with around four fifths as singletons.

Sequenced: PBMCs. The gene calls are TRBV6-6 and TRBJ1-1; D may be TRBD1 (5 bases). The TCR was taken from a human donor in good health. CDR3 nucleotides: TGTGCCAGCAGTTATGGGGGAGGGACTGAAGCTTTCTTT. Amino acids: CASSYGGGTEAFF.